This is a list of T cell receptor beta chains from one sample in a study of T cell clones after liver transplantation. Only in-frame clones appear in the TCRdb table, and some are missing; sequencing was by immunoSEQ multiplex PCR. This repertoire shows roughly 100,000 clones, about 80% found once; its top ten account for 2.5% to 3.5%. The sequenced sample was CD4+ T cells from blood, obtained around 44 months after liver transplant. These TCRs come from a human patient who received a liver transplant. Some T cells may be supplied by the graft donor. Each CDR3 is given with its conserved first and last residue. Fields, in order: clone size, J gene, V gene, D gene, CDR3 DNA, CDR3 protein. D genes are given only for firm matches. Size is stated for part of the rows, as once, few or many counts, or as a class when the clone is expanded.

NA	TRBJ2-3	TRBV7-7	TRBD2	TGTGCCAGCAGCAAAACATCGGGACTAGCGGGTTCAGATACGCAGTATTTT	CASSKTSGLAGSDTQYF
NA	TRBJ1-2	TRBV6-5	NA	TGTGCCAGCAGTTACGGGGGGGGCACCTATGGCTACACCTTC	CASSYGGGTYGYTF
NA	TRBJ2-1	TRBV10-1	NA	TGCGCCAGCAGCTCCCGATTGAGGTATGAGCAGTTCTTC	CASSSRLRYEQFF
NA	TRBJ2-3	TRBV11-2	NA	TGTGCCAGCAGCTTTTCGCGGGGGCGCCGTAGCACAGATACGCAGTATTTT	CASSFSRGRRSTDTQYF
NA	TRBJ2-7	TRBV5-6	TRBD2	TGTGCCAGCAGCTTGTTGCTAGCGGGAGTCGATTACGAGCAGTACTTC	CASSLLLAGVDYEQYF
NA	TRBJ1-1	TRBV19	TRBD1	TGTGCCAGTAGTCGCTACTGGACAGGGGAAAACACTGAAGCTTTCTTT	CASSRYWTGENTEAFF
NA	TRBJ2-6	TRBV9	TRBD1	TGTGCCAGCAGCCACCGGGACAGGGGGTCTGGGGCCAACGTCCTGACTTTC	CASSHRDRGSGANVLTF
NA	TRBJ2-7	TRBV27	TRBD2	TGTGCCAGCAGTAACCACCAGGGACTAGCGGGCAACACCGGGGGACCCTACGAGCAGTACTTC	CASSNHQGLAGNTGGPYEQYF
few	TRBJ2-2	TRBV2	TRBD2	TGTGCCAGCAGCGCAGGACTAGGAACCGGGGAGCTGTTTTTT	CASSAGLGTGELFF
NA	TRBJ1-4	TRBV19	NA	TGTGCCAGTAGTATCGGGCTGAGAAATGAAAAACTGTTTTTT	CASSIGLRNEKLFF
NA	TRBJ1-1	TRBV2	NA	TGTGCCAGCAGAAAGGGGGAGGGAACTGAAGCTTTCTTT	CASRKGEGTEAFF
NA	TRBJ2-1	TRBV7-8	TRBD2	TGTGCCAGCAGCTTAAGTATTCAACTAGCGGGTAATGAGCAGTTCTTC	CASSLSIQLAGNEQFF
NA	TRBJ1-5	TRBV2	NA	TGTGCCAGCATAAGGGCCCCCAATCAGCCCCAGCATTTT	CASIRAPNQPQHF
NA	TRBJ2-5	TRBV10-3	NA	TGTGCCATCTCACTTGAGGGGCAGGGCCAGGGGGAGACCCAGTACTTC	CAISLEGQGQGETQYF
NA	TRBJ2-7	TRBV28	NA	TGTGCCAGCACGGAGGGGGGTCGGGAGCAGTACTTC	CASTEGGREQYF
NA	TRBJ2-2	TRBV7-2	NA	TGTGCCAGCAGCTTAGGCTTCGCCGGGGAGCTGTTTTTT	CASSLGFAGELFF
NA	TRBJ2-1	TRBV30	TRBD2	TGTGCCTGGAGTGCTTTAGCGGGAGCGGGGATGTGGTTCTTC	CAWSALAGAGMWFF
NA	TRBJ2-5	TRBV5-5	NA	TGTGCCAGCAGCTTGGTCCAAATGGGGCAAGAGACCCAGTACTTC	CASSLVQMGQETQYF
NA	TRBJ2-1	TRBV18	NA	TGTGCCAGCTCAAAAGGACAGTACAATGAGCAGTTCTTC	CASSKGQYNEQFF
NA	TRBJ2-7	TRBV19	NA	TGTGCCAGTAGTATAGGGGTTGGGCAGGCCGGATCCTACGAGCAGTACTTC	CASSIGVGQAGSYEQYF
NA	TRBJ2-2	TRBV19	NA	TGTGCCAGTAGTATTGGCACCGGGGAGCTGTTTTTT	CASSIGTGELFF
NA	TRBJ2-3	TRBV7-3	NA	TGTGCCAGCAGCCTAAGCCTACCCACAGATACGCAGTATTTT	CASSLSLPTDTQYF
NA	TRBJ2-1	TRBV7-8	NA	TGTGCCAGCAGCCCGGACTACTCGAGCTACAATGAGCAGTTCTTC	CASSPDYSSYNEQFF
NA	TRBJ1-5	TRBV29-1	NA	TGCAGCGCTGCTGAGGGTAGGGATCAGCCCCAGCATTTT	CSAAEGRDQPQHF
NA	TRBJ1-1	TRBV29-1	NA	TGCAGCGTTGAACCGCAGGACGTTAACACTGAAGCTTTCTTT	CSVEPQDVNTEAFF
NA	TRBJ2-5	TRBV10-3	TRBD2	TGTGCCATCAGTGAGAGGTCTAGCGGGGGCGAAGTGGACTTC	CAISERSSGGEVDF
NA	TRBJ1-5	TRBV6-6	TRBD1	TGTGCCAGCAGTTCCCCAGGACAGGGGTTCAATCAGCTCCAGCATTTT	CASSSPGQGFNQLQHF
NA	TRBJ2-7	TRBV27	NA	TGTGCCAGCACCTCAGGGGCAGGGGGACTATACGAGCAGTACTTC	CASTSGAGGLYEQYF
NA	TRBJ2-2	TRBV6-5	NA	TGTGCCAGCAGTTACTCGAACCCCGGGGAGCTGTTTTTT	CASSYSNPGELFF
NA	TRBJ1-5	TRBV23-1	NA	TGCGCCAGCAGTCAATCGTGGGGGAATAGCAATCAGCCCCAGCATTTT	CASSQSWGNSNQPQHF
NA	TRBJ1-3	TRBV5-5	TRBD1	TGTGCCAGAATCTTCCCAGGGGGCGTTGGAAACACCATATATTTT	CARIFPGGVGNTIYF
NA	TRBJ2-2	TRBV7-2	TRBD2	TGTGCCAGCAGCTTAACCAGCGGGGGGAACACCGGGGAGCTGTTTTTT	CASSLTSGGNTGELFF
NA	TRBJ2-3	TRBV19	TRBD1	TGTGCCAGTAGCCTGCACAGGGGGCGAGCAGATACGCAGTATTTT	CASSLHRGRADTQYF
NA	TRBJ1-4	TRBV15	NA	TGTGCCACCAGCAGAGATCCGACTGTTAATGAAAAACTGTTTTTT	CATSRDPTVNEKLFF
NA	TRBJ1-6	TRBV5-1	TRBD1	TGCGCCAGCAGCTTGGGGACAGGGGTAAGTTCACCCCTCCACTTT	CASSLGTGVSSPLHF
NA	TRBJ2-3	TRBV5-1	NA	TGCGCCAGCAGCTTACTAGGGGCCACAGATACGCAGTATTTT	CASSLLGATDTQYF
NA	TRBJ2-7	TRBV5-4	TRBD2	TGTGCCAGCAGCTCCGGACTAGCGAGGGAGCAGTACTTC	CASSSGLAREQYF
NA	TRBJ2-5	TRBV30	NA	TGTGCCTGGAGTTCTATAATCCGGGGGACCCAGTACTTC	CAWSSIIRGTQYF
NA	TRBJ2-5	TRBV6-5	TRBD2	TGTGCCAGCAGTTTTGAGCGGGAGGGGGCCCAGTACTTC	CASSFEREGAQYF
NA	TRBJ2-7	TRBV6-5	NA	TGTGCCAGCTACAATAGCGGCGAGCAGTACTTC	CASYNSGEQYF